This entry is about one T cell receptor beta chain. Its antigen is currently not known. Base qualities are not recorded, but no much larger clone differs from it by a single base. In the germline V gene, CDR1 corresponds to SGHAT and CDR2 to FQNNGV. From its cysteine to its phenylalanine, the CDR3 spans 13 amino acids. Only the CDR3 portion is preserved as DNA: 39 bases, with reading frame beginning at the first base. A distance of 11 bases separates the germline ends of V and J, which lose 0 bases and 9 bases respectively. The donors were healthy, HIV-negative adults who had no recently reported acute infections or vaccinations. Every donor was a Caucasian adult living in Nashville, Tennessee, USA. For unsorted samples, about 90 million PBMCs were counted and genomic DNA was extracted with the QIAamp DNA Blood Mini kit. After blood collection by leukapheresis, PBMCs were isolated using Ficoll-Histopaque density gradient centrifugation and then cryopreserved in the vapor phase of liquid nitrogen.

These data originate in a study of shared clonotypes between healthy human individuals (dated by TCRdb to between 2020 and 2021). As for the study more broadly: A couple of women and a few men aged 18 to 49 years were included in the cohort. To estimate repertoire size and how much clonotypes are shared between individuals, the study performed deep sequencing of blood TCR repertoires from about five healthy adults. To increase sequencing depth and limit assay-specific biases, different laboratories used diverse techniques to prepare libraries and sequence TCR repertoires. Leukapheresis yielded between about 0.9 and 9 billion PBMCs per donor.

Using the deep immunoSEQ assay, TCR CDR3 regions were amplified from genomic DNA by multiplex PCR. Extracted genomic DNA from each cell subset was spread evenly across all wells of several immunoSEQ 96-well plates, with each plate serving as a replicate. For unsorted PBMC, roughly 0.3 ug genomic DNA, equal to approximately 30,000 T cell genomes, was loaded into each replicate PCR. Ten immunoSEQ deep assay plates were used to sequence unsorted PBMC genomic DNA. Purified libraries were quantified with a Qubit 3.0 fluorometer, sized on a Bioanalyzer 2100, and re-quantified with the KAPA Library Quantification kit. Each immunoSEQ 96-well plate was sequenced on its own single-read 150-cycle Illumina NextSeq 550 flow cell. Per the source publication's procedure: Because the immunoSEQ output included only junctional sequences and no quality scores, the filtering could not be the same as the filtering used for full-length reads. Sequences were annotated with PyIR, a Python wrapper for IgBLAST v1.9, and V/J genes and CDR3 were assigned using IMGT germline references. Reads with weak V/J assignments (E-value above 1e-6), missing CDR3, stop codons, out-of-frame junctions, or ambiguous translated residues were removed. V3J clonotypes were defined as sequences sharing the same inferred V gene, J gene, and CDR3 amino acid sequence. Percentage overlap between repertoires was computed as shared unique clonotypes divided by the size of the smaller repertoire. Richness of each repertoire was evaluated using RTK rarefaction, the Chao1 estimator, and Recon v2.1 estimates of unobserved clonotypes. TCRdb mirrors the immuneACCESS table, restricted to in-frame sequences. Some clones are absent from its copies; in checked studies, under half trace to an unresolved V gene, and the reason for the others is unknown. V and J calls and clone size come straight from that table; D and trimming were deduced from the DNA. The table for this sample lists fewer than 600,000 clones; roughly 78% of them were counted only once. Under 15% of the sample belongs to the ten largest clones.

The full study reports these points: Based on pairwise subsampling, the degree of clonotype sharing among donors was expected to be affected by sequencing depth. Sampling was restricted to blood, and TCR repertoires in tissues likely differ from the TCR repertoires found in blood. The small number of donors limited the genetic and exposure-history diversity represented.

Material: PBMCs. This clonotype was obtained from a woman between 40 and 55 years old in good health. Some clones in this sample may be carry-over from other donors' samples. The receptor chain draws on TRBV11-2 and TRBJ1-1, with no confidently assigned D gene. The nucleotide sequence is TGTGCCAGCAGCTTAGATATAATCCCGAAAGCTTTCTTT. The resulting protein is CASSLDIIPKAFF. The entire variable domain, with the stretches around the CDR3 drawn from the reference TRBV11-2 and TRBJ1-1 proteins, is EAGVAQSPRYKIIEKRQSVAFWCNPISGHATLYWYQQILGQGPKLLIQFQNNGVVDDSQLPKDRFSAERLKGVDSTLKIQPAKLEDSAVYLCASSLDIIPKAFFGQGTRLTVV.